This note documents a single T cell receptor (beta chain) sequence. The germline CDR1 and CDR2 sequences are SEHNR and FQNEAQ (reference sequence). Trimming cost V 5 bases and J 5 bases, with 16 bases left between them. The CDR3 consists of 15 residues. Method: immunoSEQ multiplex PCR; TCRdb's copy keeps in-frame clones and lacks some. Among some 49,000 clones listed, around 90% were seen once. The entry originates in a study of blood T cell repertoires in COVID-19. V usage is TRBV7-9 and J usage is TRBJ2-1, with a tentative D call TRBD2 (6 bases). This clonotype originated in a middle-aged man with active COVID-19. The source material was peripheral blood. Written as DNA, the CDR3 is TGTGCCAGCAGCGCCCCCGGGACTGTAAACAATGAGCAGTTCTTC. It encodes CASSAPGTVNNEQFF.